This TCR beta chain appears in the sequencing data of a study of blood T cell repertoires in COVID-19. Study-wide context: PBMCs, B-cell-depleted T cells, or T cells provided the cDNA or gDNA that made up the material.

In the authors' workflow: From reference gene primer amplification, estimates of nucleated cell counts were derived. Profiled with immunoSEQ multiplex PCR; TCRdb holds only in-frame clones, not every one. V and J calls and clone size come straight from that table; D and trimming were deduced from the DNA. This sample carries approximately 350,000 clones, 85% to 90% of them seen once, and the ten largest clones take about 1%. Cohorts were assigned according to the clinical history that participants reported. Before being deemed recovered, Cohort 3 donors had two negative PCRs, clearance, or symptom resolution. From germline, CDR1 is MNHEY and CDR2 SVGAGI. CDR3 length: 13 residues. V dropped 2 bases and J dropped 2 bases, with 6 bases sitting between them.

This receptor was taken from a man between 18 and 35 years old who had recovered from COVID-19. The specimen was PBMCs or T cells enriched from blood (not recorded which). V and J are TRBV6-5 and TRBJ1-2, with D unresolved. The CDR3 bases are TGTGCCAGCAGTTACGAGAGAAACTATGGCTACACCTTC. As protein: CASSYERNYGYTF.